This T cell receptor beta chain was captured by sequencing in a study of identical twins. TCRdb re-called the 5' RACE reads through MiXCR, storing one row per CDR3 protein. The data hold roughly 1.6 million distinct CDR3 sequences, with 25% to 35% observed a single time. Germline assignment: CDR1 SQVTM and CDR2 ANQGSEA. The CDR3 has 12 amino acids. The sample was cord blood. The rearrangement links TRBV29-1 to TRBJ2-7; perhaps D is TRBD1 or TRBD2 (6 bases each). The J call may be mistaken, given a closer DNA end match to TRBJ2-5. This clonotype originated in a newborn girl in good health. CDR3 loop: CSVQGFGGTQYF. CDR3 nucleotides: TGCAGCGTCCAGGGGTTCGGGGGGACCCAGTACTTC.